This TCR beta chain appears in the sequencing data of a study of Ad26.COV2.S vaccination and SARS-CoV-2 variants listed by TCRdb under 2021. A note on the overall study: Vaccine-arm donors were drawn from COV1001, a multicentre, randomized, double-blind, placebo-controlled phase I-IIa trial of Ad26.COV2.S in healthy adults. Ad26.COV2.S was given intramuscularly at 5x10^10 or 1x10^11 viral particles, as a single shot or as two shots 56 days apart. TCRbeta repertoire sequencing was used to assess the specificity and breadth of SARS-CoV-2-reactive T cell receptors after Ad26.COV2.S vaccination. A total of approximately 30 samples were included in the TCR-sequenced set, comprising around 19 Ad26.COV2.S vaccine recipients, 5 placebo recipients and 8 SARS-CoV-2 convalescent individuals. Trial participants were randomized into five groups of five: low-dose or high-dose Ad26.COV2.S given once or twice, or placebo on both occasions. Investigators remained blinded to trial group allocation during experiments and outcome assessment. What the work shows at the level of the full study, not this receptor alone: Compared with placebo recipients, Ad26.COV2.S recipients showed higher spike-specific TCR breadth (P = 0.0014). The authors noted that the TCR breadth and depth analyses may have underestimated total T cell responses. Vaccine and placebo recipients had comparable non-spike TCR breadth, which fits with the vaccine containing only spike. After vaccination, spike-specific CD8+ and CD4+ T cell responses were reported to show substantial breadth. The study was not powered to compare responses between vaccine doses or regimens.

Points on this clone: No antigen is known for it. Base quality data are lacking; no much larger clone is found one base away.

The treatment or condition label here, explained by the study, means: roughly 20 received Ad26.COV2.S at low or high dose, single or two shots; about five received placebo; per-sample allocation not given. Repertoires of vaccine and placebo recipients were sequenced from samples taken on day 63 after the first injection. Cohort 1b enrolled 25 or so adults aged 18-55 years at a single site in Boston, USA, between 29 July and 7 August 2020. As a vaccine, Ad26.COV2.S was a replication-incompetent adenovirus type 26 vector that expressed a prefusion-stabilized SARS-CoV-2 spike protein derived from the original Wuhan strain. According to the germline V gene, CDR1 reads SGDLS and CDR2 reads YYNGEE. The CDR3, cysteine through phenylalanine, is 14 amino acids long. Kept here is only the CDR3 DNA, which spans 42 bases and is read in frame from base 1. V is clipped by 0 bases and J by 7 bases, and the sequence between their germline boundaries is 12 bases long.

TCRbeta CDR3 regions were sequenced with the immunoSEQ Assay. After extraction, genomic DNA underwent amplification by bias-controlled multiplex PCR, followed by high-throughput sequencing. As for how the authors treated the data: Collapsing and filtering of sequences were performed to quantify the absolute abundance of each unique TCRbeta CDR3 region. Usable DNA was measured by amplifying reference genes present in all nucleated cells, and TCRbeta template counts were normalized to that usable DNA to estimate T cell fraction. Repertoire TCRs were annotated as SARS-CoV-2-specific by exact matching of V gene, CDR3 amino acid sequence and J gene to a known reactive TCR set. The reference SARS-CoV-2 TCR set was derived from MIRA and filtered for enrichment in COVID-19-positive ImmuneCODE repertoires, a step that removed public or cross-reactive TCRs. Using the MIRA antigens, annotated TCRs were further analysed by specific ORF or by position within an ORF. Breadth was defined as the number of annotated unique rearrangements divided by the total number of unique productive rearrangements, and depth was defined as the summed frequency of the annotated unique rearrangements. TCR breadth was compared between groups using two-sided Wilcoxon rank-sum tests. TCRdb mirrors the immuneACCESS table, restricted to in-frame sequences. Some clones are absent from its copies; in checked studies, under half trace to an unresolved V gene, and the reason for the others is unknown. V, J and clone size derive from that table, while D and trimming were established from the DNA sequence. The sample table holds approximately 280,000 clones, of which about 87% were seen once. The top ten hold approximately 3.4% of the sample.

This sequence uses TRBV9 and TRBJ2-3, with no confident D gene call. The sequencing here drew on peripheral blood, taken in a trial of Ad26.COV2.S vaccine versus placebo. The receptor was isolated from a person aged 18 to 65 who received the Ad26.COV2.S COVID-19 vaccine or a placebo. The CDR3 sequence is CASSVEVVSNTQYF. The nucleotide sequence reads TGTGCCAGCAGCGTAGAGGTCGTCTCGAATACGCAGTATTTT.